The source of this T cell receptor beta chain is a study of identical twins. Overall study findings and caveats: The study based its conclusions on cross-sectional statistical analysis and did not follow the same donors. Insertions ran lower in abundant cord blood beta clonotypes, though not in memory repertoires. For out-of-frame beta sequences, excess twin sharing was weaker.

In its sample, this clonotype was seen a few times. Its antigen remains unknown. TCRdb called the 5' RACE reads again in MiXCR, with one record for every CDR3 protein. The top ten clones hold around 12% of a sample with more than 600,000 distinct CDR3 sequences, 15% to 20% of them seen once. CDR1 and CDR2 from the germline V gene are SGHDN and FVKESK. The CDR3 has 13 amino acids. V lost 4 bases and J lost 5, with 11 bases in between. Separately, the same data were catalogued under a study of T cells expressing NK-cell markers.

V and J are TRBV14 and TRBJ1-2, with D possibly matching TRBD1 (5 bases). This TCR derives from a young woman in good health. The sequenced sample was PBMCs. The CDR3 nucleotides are TGTGCCAGCAGCCCGGGACTGGGATATGGCTACACCTTC. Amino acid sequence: CASSPGLGYGYTF.